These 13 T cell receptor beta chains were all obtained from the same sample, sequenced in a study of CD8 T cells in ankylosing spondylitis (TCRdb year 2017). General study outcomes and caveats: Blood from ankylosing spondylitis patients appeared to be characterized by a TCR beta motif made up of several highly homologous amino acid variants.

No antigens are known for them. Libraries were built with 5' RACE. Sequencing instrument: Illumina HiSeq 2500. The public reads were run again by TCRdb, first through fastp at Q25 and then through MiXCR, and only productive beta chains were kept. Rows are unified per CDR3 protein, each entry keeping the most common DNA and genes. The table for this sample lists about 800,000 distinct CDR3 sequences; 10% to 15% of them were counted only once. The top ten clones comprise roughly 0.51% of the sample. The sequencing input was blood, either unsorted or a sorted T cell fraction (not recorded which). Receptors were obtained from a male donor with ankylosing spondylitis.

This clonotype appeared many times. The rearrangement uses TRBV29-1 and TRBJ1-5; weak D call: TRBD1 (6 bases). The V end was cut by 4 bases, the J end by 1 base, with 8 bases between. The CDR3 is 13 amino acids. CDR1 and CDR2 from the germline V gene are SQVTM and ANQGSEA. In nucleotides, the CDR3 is TGCAGCGTTGCCGGGACAAGCAATCAGCCCCAGCATTTT. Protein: CSVAGTSNQPQHF.

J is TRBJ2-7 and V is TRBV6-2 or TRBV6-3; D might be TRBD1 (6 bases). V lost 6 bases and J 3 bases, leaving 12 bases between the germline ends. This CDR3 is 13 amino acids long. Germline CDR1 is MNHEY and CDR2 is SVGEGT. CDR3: CASSQQGFYEQYF. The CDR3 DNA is TGTGCCAGCAGCCAACAGGGATTCTACGAGCAGTACTTC.

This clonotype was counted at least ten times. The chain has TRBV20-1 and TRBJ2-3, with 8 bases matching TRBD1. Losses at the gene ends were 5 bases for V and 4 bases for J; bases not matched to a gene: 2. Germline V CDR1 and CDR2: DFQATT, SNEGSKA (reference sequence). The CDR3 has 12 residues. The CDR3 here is CSALTGADTQYF. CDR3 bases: TGCAGTGCTTTGACAGGGGCAGATACGCAGTATTTT.

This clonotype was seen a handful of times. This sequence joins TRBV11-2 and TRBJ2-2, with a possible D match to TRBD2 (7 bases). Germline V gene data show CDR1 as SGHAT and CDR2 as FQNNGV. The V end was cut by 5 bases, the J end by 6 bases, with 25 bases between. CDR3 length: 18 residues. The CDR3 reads CASSPRIPWGGRAGELFF. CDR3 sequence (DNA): TGTGCCAGCAGCCCTAGAATTCCGTGGGGGGGCCGGGCCGGGGAGCTGTTTTTT. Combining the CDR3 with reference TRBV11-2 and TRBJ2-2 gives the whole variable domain EAGVAQSPRYKIIEKRQSVAFWCNPISGHATLYWYQQILGQGPKLLIQFQNNGVVDDSQLPKDRFSAERLKGVDSTLKIQPAKLEDSAVYLCASSPRIPWGGRAGELFFGEGSRLTVL.

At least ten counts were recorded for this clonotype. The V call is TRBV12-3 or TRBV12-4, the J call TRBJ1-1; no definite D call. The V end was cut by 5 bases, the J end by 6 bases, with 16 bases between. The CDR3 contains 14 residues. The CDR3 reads CASSPNRVGAEAFF. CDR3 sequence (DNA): TGTGCCAGCAGTCCTAATCGGGTGGGTGCTGAAGCTTTCTTT.

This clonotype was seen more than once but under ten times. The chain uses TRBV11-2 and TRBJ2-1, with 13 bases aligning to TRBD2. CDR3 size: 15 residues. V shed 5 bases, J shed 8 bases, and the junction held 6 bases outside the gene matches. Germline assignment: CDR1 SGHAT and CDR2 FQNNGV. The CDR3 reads CASSAGLAGDDEQFF. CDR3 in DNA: TGTGCCAGCAGCGCCGGACTAGCGGGAGACGATGAGCAGTTCTTC.

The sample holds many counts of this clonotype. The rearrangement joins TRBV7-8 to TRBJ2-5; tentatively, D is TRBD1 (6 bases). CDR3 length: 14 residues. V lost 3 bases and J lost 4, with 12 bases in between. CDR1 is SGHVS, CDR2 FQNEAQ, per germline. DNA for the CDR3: TGTGCCAGCAGCTTCGGTACAGGGAGAGAGACCCAGTACTTC. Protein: CASSFGTGRETQYF.

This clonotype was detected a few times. The CDR3 DNA reads TGTGCCACCAGCAGATGGGTCACAGGGCCCCCCTACGAGCAGTACTTC. This gives the protein CATSRWVTGPPYEQYF. This chain links TRBV15 with TRBJ2-7, with a weak D call TRBD1 (6 bases). V was clipped by 2 bases and J by 2 bases, with 16 bases between them. The CDR3 length is 16 residues. From germline, CDR1 is LNHNV and CDR2 YYDKDF (reference sequence). The complete variable domain, with remaining parts taken from reference TRBV15 and TRBJ2-7, reads DAMVIQNPRYQVTQFGKPVTLSCSQTLNHNVMYWYQQKSSQAPKLLFHYYDKDFNNEADTPDNFQSRRPNTSFCFLDIRSPGLGDTAMYLCATSRWVTGPPYEQYFGPGTRLTVT.

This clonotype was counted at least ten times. The CDR3 spells CSVESLAVGDTQYF. Written as DNA, the CDR3 is TGCAGCGTTGAGTCCCTTGCGGTAGGAGATACGCAGTATTTT. This chain joins TRBV29-1 and TRBJ2-3; D is unclear. V gave up 3 bases and J gave up 5 bases, with 15 bases separating them. The CDR3 is 14 amino acids. Germline V gene sequence: CDR1 SQVTM, CDR2 ANQGSEA.

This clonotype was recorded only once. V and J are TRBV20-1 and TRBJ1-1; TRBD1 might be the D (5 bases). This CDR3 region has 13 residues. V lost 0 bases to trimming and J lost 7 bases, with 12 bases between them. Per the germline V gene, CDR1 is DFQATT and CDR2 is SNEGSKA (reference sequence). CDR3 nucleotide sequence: TGCAGTGCTAGAGATATGAGGGGAGGTGAAGCTTTCTTT. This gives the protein CSARDMRGGEAFF.

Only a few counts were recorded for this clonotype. CDR3 region: CASSLKGVLTDTQYF. In nucleotides, the CDR3 is TGCGCCAGCAGCCTTAAGGGGGTTTTAACAGATACGCAGTATTTT. This chain joins TRBV4-3 and TRBJ2-3; possibly TRBD1 for D (6 bases). With 4 bases removed from V and 3 bases from J, the gap between germline ends came to 14 bases. The CDR3 runs to 15 residues. Germline CDR1 and CDR2: LGHNA and YSLEER.

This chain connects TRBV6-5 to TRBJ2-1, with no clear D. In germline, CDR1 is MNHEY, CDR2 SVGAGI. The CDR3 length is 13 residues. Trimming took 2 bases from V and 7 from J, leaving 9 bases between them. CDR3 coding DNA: TGTGCCAGCAGTTACGGACGGTTAAATGAGCAGTTCTTC. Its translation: CASSYGRLNEQFF.

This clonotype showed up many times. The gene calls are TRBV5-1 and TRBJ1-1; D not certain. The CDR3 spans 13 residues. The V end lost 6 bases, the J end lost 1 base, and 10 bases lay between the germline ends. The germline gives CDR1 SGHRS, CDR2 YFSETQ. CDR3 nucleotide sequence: TGCGCCAGCAAAGTTTTTTGGAACACTGAAGCTTTCTTT. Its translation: CASKVFWNTEAFF.